This is a list of T cell receptor beta chains from one sample in a study of response to subunit inactivated influenza vaccine. One entry per CDR3 protein results from TCRdb running MiXCR on the RT-PCR reads. The sample lists hundreds of thousands of distinct CDR3 sequences, 11% to 15% seen once, with less than 7% in the top ten. The starting material was PBMCs from blood, obtained 14 days before vaccination. Source of these receptors: a man between 45 and 60 years old who received an inactivated influenza vaccine. CDR3s include the opening cysteine and the closing phenylalanine or tryptophan.

TRBV20-1 | CSASQDSYGYTF
TRBV4-2 | CASSQDRGRPIAKNIQYF
TRBV20-1 | CSAALFGNTIYF
TRBV20-1 | CSARDHGRGSNQPQHF
TRBV20-1 | CSARDLRLAGGTQYF
TRBV5-1 | CASSWADSSYNEQFF
TRBV20-1 | CSARALAGDNEQFF
TRBV6-5 | CASGHYEQYF
TRBV6-2/TRBV6-3 | CASAGGMREQYF
TRBV20-1 | CSARSERGGRSTDTQYF
TRBV4-2 | CASSLTVWGTGELFF
TRBV3-1 | CASSRKGGGYNEQFF
TRBV5-1 | CASSLVGSDYEQYF
TRBV20-1 | CSAGRGTGAREQYF
TRBV4-3 | CASSQDASGGNTGELFF
TRBV11-2 | CASSLDRLGTAMTGANVLTF
TRBV5-1 | CASRAGTAGTDTQYF
TRBV6-1 | CASRTAILSDTQYF
TRBV6-1 | CASSTPRQTGNSPLHF
TRBV7-2 | CASSLPGGGGYTF
TRBV6-2/TRBV6-3 | CASSPTRDQYEKLFF
TRBV7-6 | CASSLQLPGLAVYNEQFF
TRBV20-1 | CSARGQTSGRRLAYEQYF
TRBV12-3/TRBV12-4 | CASSFAVGRVGYTF
TRBV12-3/TRBV12-4 | CASTPQVPGEKLFF
TRBV12-3/TRBV12-4 | CASSSGQGASVQPQHF